These 3 T cell receptor beta chains were all obtained from the same sample, sequenced in a study of shared clonotypes between healthy human individuals. This table comes from immunoSEQ multiplex PCR, and its TCRdb copy is limited to in-frame clones, with some not included. Of some 2,000,000 clones in the sample, under 97% are singletons; the top ten hold roughly 0.13%. The sample was naive CD4+ T cells sorted from blood. As to subset: CD45RA+ positively selected. The source of these receptors is a young man in good health.

This chain connects TRBV6-1 to TRBJ1-2, with 9 positions matching TRBD1. After removal of 10 bases from V and 2 bases from J, the junction contained 8 bases not matched to a gene. CDR1 is MNHNS and CDR2 is SASEGT in the germline V gene. The CDR3 covers 14 residues. The CDR3 spells CATRTGAVNYGYTF. CDR3 bases: TGTGCCACGAGGACAGGGGCCGTAAACTATGGCTACACCTTC.

The chain has TRBV7-9 and TRBJ1-3, with TRBD1 as a possible D gene (6 bases). Germline CDR1 is SEHNR and CDR2 is FQNEAQ (reference sequence). Trimming pared 0 bases from V and 2 bases from J, leaving 8 bases between. This CDR3 region has 15 residues. In DNA, the CDR3 is TGTGCCAGCAGCTTAGCGCCAGGGGCTGGAAACACCATATATTTT. Encoded protein: CASSLAPGAGNTIYF.

The J gene is TRBJ2-7, the V gene TRBV7-6, with 10 bases aligning to TRBD1. Trimming cost V 5 bases and J 7 bases; bases outside gene matches: 8. This CDR3 has 14 amino acids. Germline V gene sequence: CDR1 SGHVS, CDR2 FNYEAQ. Here the CDR3 reads CASSHPGQGREQYF. CDR3 nucleotides: TGTGCCAGCAGCCACCCGGGACAGGGGCGAGAGCAGTACTTC.